The 16 T cell receptor beta chains below all came from one sample that was sequenced in a study of identifying expanded T cells in peripheral blood (dated by TCRdb to about 2019). The library was built by means of the immunoSEQ multiplex PCR assay. This is the immuneACCESS table as TCRdb keeps it, with only in-frame sequences that have V and J called. A part of the clones is gone; compared with another copy, unresolved V genes explain less than half, and the rest is unexplained. The sample records tens of thousands of clones, more than 75% of which are singletons. The ten top clones hold roughly 4.5% of the sample. Specimen: blood. All receptors derive from a person aged 18 to 75 in good health.

The rearrangement uses TRBV28 and TRBJ2-7; the match to TRBD2 covers 7 bases. The CDR3 length is 13 residues. The ends lost 3 bases at V and 6 bases at J; junction bases unmatched: 5. CDR1 is MDHEN and CDR2 is SYDVKM in the germline V gene. CDR3 sequence reads: CASSLSGGIEQYF. CDR3 DNA sequence: TGTGCCAGCAGTTTGTCGGGGGGAATCGAGCAGTACTTC.

The chain is built from TRBV6-5 and TRBJ2-3, with 13 bases identical to TRBD2. The V gene end was trimmed by 5 bases and the J gene end by 4 bases; junction bases not matched to a gene: 3. The CDR3 sequence is 15 residues long. From germline, CDR1 is MNHEY and CDR2 SVGAGI. CDR3 coding DNA: TGTGCCAGCAGTCCGACTAGCGGGGGGCCAGATACGCAGTATTTT. Its translation is CASSPTSGGPDTQYF.

The CDR3 sequence is CASSEATYSNQPQHF. For the CDR3, the DNA is TGTGCCAGCAGTGAAGCGACATATAGCAATCAGCCCCAGCATTTT. The rearrangement uses TRBV6-1 and TRBJ1-5; D ambiguous. The V end lost 0 bases, the J end lost 0 bases, and 6 bases lay between the germline ends. The CDR3 contains 15 residues. Germline assignment: CDR1 MNHNS and CDR2 SASEGT.

The chain has TRBV10-3 and TRBJ1-2, with D uncertain. This CDR3 contains 12 residues. Trimming left V 0 bases short and J 6 bases short, with 5 bases between. The germline V gene has CDR1 ENHRY and CDR2 SYGVKD. The CDR3 coding sequence is TGTGCCATCAGTGAGTCTAGCGATGGCTACACCTTC. Translating gives CAISESSDGYTF.

The chain employs TRBV7-3 and TRBJ1-6, with a possible D match to TRBD1 (5 bases). The CDR3 extends over 14 amino acids. Germline CDR1 SGHTA, CDR2 FQGTGA. The V gene lost 3 bases and the J gene lost 7 bases, with 10 bases spanning the gap. The CDR3 here is CASSFQGGNSPLHF. The CDR3 region has the DNA TGTGCCAGCAGCTTCCAGGGTGGGAATTCACCCCTCCACTTT.

This clone was counted between two and nine times. This CDR3 is missing its conserved last phenylalanine or tryptophan, likely due to a read error. The DNA is omitted, as the CDR3 cannot be located on it reliably, and the CDR3 follows TCRdb's listing. The chain couples TRBV7-6 to TRBJ1-1. In germline, CDR1 is SGHVS, CDR2 FNYEAQ. The CDR3 region is 10 residues in length, termini included. This CDR3 reads CASRVGVDPG.

The rearrangement links TRBV5-6 to TRBJ2-3, with 7 bases identical to TRBD2. The CDR3 runs to 16 residues. With 3 bases clipped from V and 2 bases from J, the junction kept 9 bases outside the gene matches. CDR1 is SGHDT, CDR2 YYEEEE, per germline. CDR3 sequence (DNA): TGTGCCAGCAGCTCCCCGGGACTAAGGGACACAGATACGCAGTATTTT. Amino acids: CASSSPGLRDTDTQYF.

The rearrangement joins TRBV11-2 to TRBJ2-2; D ambiguous. Per germline, CDR1 SGHAT and CDR2 FQNNGV. The CDR3 covers 11 residues. V was clipped by 5 bases and J by 11 bases, with 9 bases between them. The DNA of the CDR3 is TGTGCCAGCAGCGCTACTCCTGAGCTGTTTTTT. Protein: CASSATPELFF.

The chain has TRBV6-5 and TRBJ2-7, with D possibly matching TRBD1 (6 bases). The CDR3 extends over 15 amino acids. The germline gives CDR1 MNHEY, CDR2 SVGAGI. Trimming removed 0 bases at V and 0 bases at J, with 9 bases between. CDR3 nucleotides: TGTGCCAGCAGTTACTCAGGGGGTGGCTCCTACGAGCAGTACTTC. It specifies CASSYSGGGSYEQYF.

J is TRBJ2-1 and V is TRBV28; D is unresolved. CDR1 and CDR2 from the germline V gene are MDHEN and SYDVKM. CDR3 length: 14 residues. Deletions cut 3 bases from V and 1 base from J, with 7 bases between. Here the CDR3 DNA reads TGTGCCAGCAGTTTTGCGGAATCCTACAATGAGCAGTTCTTC. It yields the protein CASSFAESYNEQFF.

This clone was counted a single time. The genes are TRBV4-2 and TRBJ2-1; a possible D gene is TRBD2 (6 bases). The germline CDR1 and CDR2 sequences are LGHNA and YNFKEQ. Deletions cut 4 bases from V and 2 bases from J, with 27 bases between. The CDR3 totals 20 residues. CDR3 sequence (DNA): TGTGCCAGCAGCCGCCGCGGGTGGGGTGGATGGCGGGAAACCTACAATGAGCAGTTCTTC. The encoded protein is CASSRRGWGGWRETYNEQFF.

The chain recombines TRBV2 with TRBJ1-1; D is unclear. Trimming left V 6 bases short and J 0 bases short, with 14 bases between. Germline V gene lookup returns CDR1 SNHLY and CDR2 FYNNEI. The CDR3 covers 15 residues. CDR3 in amino acids: CASRELRGLNTEAFF. CDR3 nucleotide sequence: TGTGCCAGCAGGGAGCTTCGAGGGTTGAACACTGAAGCTTTCTTT. Full variable domain (outside the CDR3, taken from reference TRBV2 and TRBJ1-1): EPEVTQTPSHQVTQMGQEVILRCVPISNHLYFYWYRQILGQKVEFLVSFYNNEISEKSEIFDDQFSVERPDGSNFTLKIRSTKLEDSAMYFCASRELRGLNTEAFFGQGTRLTVV.

V gene TRBV29-1 combines with J gene TRBJ1-2; 8 bases are shared with TRBD1. The CDR3 is made up of 14 amino acids. V shed 7 bases, J shed 6 bases, and the junction held 13 bases outside the gene matches. The germline gives CDR1 SQVTM, CDR2 ANQGSEA. The CDR3 bases are TGCAGCGCCGAACCCCCTACAGGGGGTCATGGCTACACCTTC. Its protein is CSAEPPTGGHGYTF.

The chain has TRBV28 and TRBJ2-3, with TRBD2 as a possible D gene (6 bases). Germline lookup yields CDR1 MDHEN and CDR2 SYDVKM. This CDR3 comprises 16 residues. Trimming cost V 3 bases and J 1 base, with 14 bases left between them. DNA for the CDR3: TGTGCCAGCAGTTTGGAGGGAATCGCCGGCACAGATACGCAGTATTTT. Its protein is CASSLEGIAGTDTQYF.

The chain joins TRBV15 to TRBJ2-3; D may be TRBD1 (6 bases). V shed 0 bases and J shed 4 bases, with 11 bases lying between them. This CDR3 has 15 amino acids. Germline values: CDR1 LNHNV, CDR2 YYDKDF (reference sequence). DNA for the CDR3: TGTGCCACCAGCAGAGATCGGCAGGGGCCAGATACGCAGTATTTT. Its translation: CATSRDRQGPDTQYF.

The V call is TRBV7-9, the J call TRBJ2-7, with D possibly being TRBD1 (5 bases). Trimming took off 3 bases at V and 4 bases at J, with 10 bases between the two ends. The CDR3 is 13 residues long. Germline lookup yields CDR1 SEHNR and CDR2 FQNEAQ (reference sequence). For the CDR3, the DNA is TGTGCCAGCAGCTTTCAGACAGCGTACGAGCAGTACTTC. This encodes CASSFQTAYEQYF.